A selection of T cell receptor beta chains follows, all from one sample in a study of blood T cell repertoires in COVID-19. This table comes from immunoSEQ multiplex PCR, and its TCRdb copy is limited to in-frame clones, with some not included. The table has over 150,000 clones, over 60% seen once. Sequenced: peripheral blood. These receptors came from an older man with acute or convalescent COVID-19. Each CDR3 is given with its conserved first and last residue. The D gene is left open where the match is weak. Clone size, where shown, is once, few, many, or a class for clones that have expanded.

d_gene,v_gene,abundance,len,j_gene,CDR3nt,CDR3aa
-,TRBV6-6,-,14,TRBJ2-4,TGTGCCAGCAGTCCGGCCACCGGAGCGGACATTCAGTACTTC,CASSPATGADIQYF
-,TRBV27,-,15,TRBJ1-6,TGTGCCAGCAGTCTGGGTCAGGACAACTATTCACCCCTCCACTTT,CASSLGQDNYSPLHF
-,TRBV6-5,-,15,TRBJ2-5,TGTGCCAGCACGGTAACGGGGGGCGGGAAAGAGACCCAGTACTTC,CASTVTGGGKETQYF
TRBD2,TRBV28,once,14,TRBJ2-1,TGTGCCAGCCATGTCGCTAGCGGGTACAATGAGCAGTTCTTC,CASHVASGYNEQFF
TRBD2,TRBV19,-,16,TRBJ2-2,TGTGCCAGTAGTTTGGTCGCGGGGGTCAACACCGGGGAGCTGTTTTTT,CASSLVAGVNTGELFF
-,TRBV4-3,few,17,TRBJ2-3,TGCGCCAGCAGCCAAGATTCGGGTAGCGTTCAATATGATACGCAGTATTTT,CASSQDSGSVQYDTQYF
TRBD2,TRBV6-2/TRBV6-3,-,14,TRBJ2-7,TGTGCCAGCAGCCCCGGGACTAGCGTCCACGAGCAGTACTTC,CASSPGTSVHEQYF
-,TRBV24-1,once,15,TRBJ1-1,TGTGCCACCAGTGGGCTTTCGACAGGTCGTACTGAAGCTTTCTTT,CATSGLSTGRTEAFF
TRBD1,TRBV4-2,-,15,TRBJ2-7,TGTGCCAGCAGCCAAGACGGACAGGGGAACTCCGAGCAGTACTTC,CASSQDGQGNSEQYF
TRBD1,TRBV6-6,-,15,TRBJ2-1,TGTGCCAGCAGTGCTGGGACAGGGGCCTGGGGTGAGCAGTTCTTC,CASSAGTGAWGEQFF
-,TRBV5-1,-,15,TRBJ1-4,TGCGCCAGCAGCCAGGACATAGGCTCAAATGAAAAACTGTTTTTT,CASSQDIGSNEKLFF
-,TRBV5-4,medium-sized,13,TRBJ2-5,TGTGCCAGCAGCCTGGTGGGGGGAGAGACCCAGTACTTC,CASSLVGGETQYF
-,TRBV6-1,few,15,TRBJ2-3,TGTGCCAGCAGTGAAGGACTAGGGAGCACAGATACGCAGTATTTT,CASSEGLGSTDTQYF
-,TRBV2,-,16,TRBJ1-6,TGTGCCAGCAGCCCCAGGATGGTAGGGGGTGCTTCACCCCTCCACTTT,CASSPRMVGGASPLHF
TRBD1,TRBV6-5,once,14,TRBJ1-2,TGTGCCAGCATCCCGGACAGGACACAGGGTGGCTACACCTTC,CASIPDRTQGGYTF
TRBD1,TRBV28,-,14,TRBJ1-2,TGTGCCAGCACCGTGACAGGGGGCTACTATGGCTACACCTTC,CASTVTGGYYGYTF
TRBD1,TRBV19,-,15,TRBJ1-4,TGTGCCAGTAGTCCGGGCAGGGGGTCAAATGAAAAACTGTTTTTT,CASSPGRGSNEKLFF
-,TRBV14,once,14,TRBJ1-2,TGTGCCAGCAGCCAAGAACTGGGGGGCTATGGCTACACCTTC,CASSQELGGYGYTF
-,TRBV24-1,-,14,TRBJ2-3,TGTGCCACCGCGCCAGGGGATCTCCCAGATACGCAGTATTTT,CATAPGDLPDTQYF
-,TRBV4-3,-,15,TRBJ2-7,TGCGCCAGCAGCCAAGAGTACCGGGAATTCTACGAGCAGTACTTC,CASSQEYREFYEQYF
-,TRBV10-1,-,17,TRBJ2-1,TGCGCCAGCAGTGGGAACCCGGACACGAGCTCCTACAATGAGCAGTTCTTC,CASSGNPDTSSYNEQFF
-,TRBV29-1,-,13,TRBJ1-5,TGCAGCGTTGTTCCCAGTGCGGGGCAGCCCCAGCATTTT,CSVVPSAGQPQHF
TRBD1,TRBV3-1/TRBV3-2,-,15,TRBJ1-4,TGTGCCAGCAGCCAAGAGGTCACAGGGGGCAGGAAACTGTTTTTT,CASSQEVTGGRKLFF
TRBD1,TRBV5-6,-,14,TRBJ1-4,TGTGCCAGCAGCTTCCGGGACAGGGGAGGAAAACTGTTTTTT,CASSFRDRGGKLFF
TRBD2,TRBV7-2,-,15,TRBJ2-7,TGTGCCAGCAGCCGCAATAGCGGGGACTCCTACGAGCAGTACTTC,CASSRNSGDSYEQYF
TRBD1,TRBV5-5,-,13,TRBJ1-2,TGTGCCAGCAGCTTGGACAGGGGGTATGGCTACACCTTC,CASSLDRGYGYTF
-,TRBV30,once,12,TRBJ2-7,TGTGCCTGGACGCTACAGGGATACGAGCAGTACTTC,CAWTLQGYEQYF
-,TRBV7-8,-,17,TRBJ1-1,TGTGCCAGCAGCTTAGCTTTTTTGGGGACAACGAACACTGAAGCTTTCTTT,CASSLAFLGTTNTEAFF
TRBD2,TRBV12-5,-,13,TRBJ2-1,TGTGCTAGTGGGATAGCGGGGTGGAATGAGCAGTTCTTC,CASGIAGWNEQFF
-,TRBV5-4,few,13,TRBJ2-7,TGTGCCAGCAGCTTCGCGGGAACCTACGAGCAGTACTTC,CASSFAGTYEQYF
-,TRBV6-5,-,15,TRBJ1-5,TGTGCCAGCAGTCCACGAGGGGCCCAGGGGCAGCCCCAGCATTTT,CASSPRGAQGQPQHF
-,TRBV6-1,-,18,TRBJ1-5,TGTGCCAGCAGTGGTCCTGAGGCGGGACTCTGGAGCAATCAGCCCCAGCATTTT,CASSGPEAGLWSNQPQHF
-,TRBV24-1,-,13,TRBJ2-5,TGTGCCACCAGTGAGGGGGCCGGAGAGACCCAGTACTTC,CATSEGAGETQYF
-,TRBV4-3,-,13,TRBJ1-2,TGCGCCAGCAGCCAAGACAGGGACTATGGCTACACCTTC,CASSQDRDYGYTF
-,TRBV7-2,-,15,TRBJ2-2,TGTGCCAGCAGCTTAGTTGTCGGGGTCACCGGGGAGCTGTTTTTT,CASSLVVGVTGELFF
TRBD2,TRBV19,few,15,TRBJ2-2,TGTGCCAGTAGTGCCCGGACTAGCGTACCCGGGGAGCTGTTTTTT,CASSARTSVPGELFF
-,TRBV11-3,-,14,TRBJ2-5,TGTGCCAGCAGCTTAGGAATGGGGGGTCGCGCCCAGTACTTC,CASSLGMGGRAQYF
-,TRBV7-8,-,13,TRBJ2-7,TGTGCCAGCAGCACCCTGGGGGCACCCGAGCAGTACTTC,CASSTLGAPEQYF
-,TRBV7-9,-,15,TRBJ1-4,TGTGCCAGCAGCTATGACAGACTAACTAATGAAAAACTGTTTTTT,CASSYDRLTNEKLFF
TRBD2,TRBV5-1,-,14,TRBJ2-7,TGCGCCAGCAGCCCAGCGGGGGTCGCCTACGAGCAGTACTTC,CASSPAGVAYEQYF
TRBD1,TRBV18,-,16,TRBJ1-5,TGTGCCAGCCCCAGACAGGGTAATGAGGGCAATCAGCCCCAGCATTTT,CASPRQGNEGNQPQHF
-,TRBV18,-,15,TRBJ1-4,TGTGCCAGCTCAACAGACCGTACAACTAATGAAAAACTGTTTTTT,CASSTDRTTNEKLFF